This TCR beta chain stems from a study of blood T cell repertoires in COVID-19. Overall study: Acute-phase and convalescent COVID-19 samples originated in the United States, Italy and Spain. PBMCs, B-cell-depleted T cells, or T cells were the source of the cDNA or gDNA that made up the material.

Libraries were prepared by immunoSEQ multiplex PCR; TCRdb keeps only in-frame clonotypes and omits some of them. The sample has 70,000 to 100,000 clones, roughly 89% seen once; the top ten hold approximately 20%. The CDR3 spans 11 residues. V gave up 1 base and J gave up 15 bases; unmatched junction bases: 2. This clone was recorded once. Seattle participants joined during active infection and were tracked over time. This TCR was sampled from a woman aged 55-75 years with COVID-19, enrolled during active disease. The rearrangement joins TRBV12-3 or TRBV12-4 to TRBJ2-1, with TRBD1 matching over 8 bases. Sample: peripheral blood. Written as DNA, the CDR3 is TGTGCCAGCAGTTTAGGACAGGGGTCGTTCTTC. This translates into CASSLGQGSFF.